This T cell receptor (beta chain) was captured in a study of cytomegalovirus exposure and HLA in healthy donors (TCRdb year 2017). As for the study more broadly: An earlier analysis of 550 to 700 of the donors reported 250 to 350 Gb of sequence data and 117 million unique TCR beta sequences from about 179 million T cells. Alongside the repertoire data, information on donor age, sex, ethnicity and CMV serostatus was compiled. The T cell repertoires of some 670 subjects were profiled by immunosequencing and related to cytomegalovirus serostatus. An earlier analysis of fewer than 700 of the donors applied high-throughput TCR beta sequencing to assess whether each TCR beta V gene segment acted as functional or pseudogenic. Every discovery cohort repertoire had been produced on one sequencing platform. Along with the approximately 670-subject first cohort, a separate validation cohort of about 110 different subjects was used. A later analysis re-examined previously published TCR beta repertoires from around 670 donors and added high-resolution HLA genotyping to investigate patterns of TCR occurrence. The study aimed to test whether cataloging public T cell receptors could reveal signatures of past pathogen exposure. About 320 gigabases of sequencing data and tens of millions of unique TCR sequences were included in an early release covering 500 to 750 HLA-typed donors. Both class I and class II loci were covered by HLA typing, at four-digit resolution. Typing coverage differed by locus: A, B, C, DRB1 and DQB1 were typed in roughly 629-630 donors, DQA1 in about 510, DPA1 in 600 to 610, and DPB1 in 450 to 480. Among the roughly 400 genotyped donors, under 90% belonged to the genetic ancestry cluster associated with self-reported Caucasian donors. To predict cytomegalovirus infection status, the study combined high-throughput TCR immunosequencing, statistical association of individual TCRs with disease status, and machine learning. The later analysis used no new phenotypic data to find candidate immune exposures, relying instead on TCR beta sequences and their occurrence across donors. In a later genetic analysis, genome-wide SNP genotypes for about 55% of the 666 donors were used, and that subset was treated as a discovery cohort. Because of strong linkage in the cohort, roughly five DR-DQ haplotypes were treated as single units for association and clustering. Among under 450 genotyped donors of the cohort, an average of around 240,000 unique TCR beta nucleotide sequences were sequenced per donor, roughly 18% of them non-productive. Overall results and qualifications from the work: A further reported finding was that TCR beta sequences accurately predicted the HLA-A and HLA-B alleles for most subjects in the first cohort. In the study, some 180 TCR beta chains were listed as associated with cytomegalovirus. In both the original and validation cohorts, the classifier was reported to diagnose cytomegalovirus status with high specificity and sensitivity. In a later analysis, most CMV-associated TCR beta chains were found to appear HLA-restricted, with HLA associations seemingly driven largely by CMV exposure. The cohort was sequenced for TCR beta chains only, and without alpha or paired-chain data the features that could be detected were limited. Linkage disequilibrium might explain the correlated functional status among segregating V segments, but an unknown experimental factor could not be excluded. For the cohort, immune exposure information was limited to CMV serostatus. In a later genetic analysis, a missense DCLRE1C variant was associated with V-gene and J-gene trimming of TCR beta chains, and the association was replicated in an independent cohort. The authors suggested that the approach could potentially be generalized to other disease states and immunological phenotypes. An earlier analysis of approximately 540 of the donors showed that most TCR beta V segments appeared in productive rearrangements either about 90% or about 30% of the time, which broadly matched IMGT annotations. Because counts were too low, seventeen rarely observed V segments, including chromosome 9 orphons, were left out of the earlier analysis of about 620 of the donors. Strong co-occurrence of HLA alleles, especially DR and DQ, made assigning TCR associations to individual alleles difficult. In a later genetic analysis, fewer N-insertions in productive TCRs were reported among donors in an Asian-associated ancestry cluster than the approximately 710-donor mean. Because HLA typing was unavailable for some donors at each locus, only the typed subset was used in association tests. The presence/absence analyses assumed that sequencing depth was roughly uniform across donors, and that assumption may not be true. A group of highly shared sequence variants was considered likely to be a technical artifact of the sequencing pipeline. According to a later analysis, TCR association rates differed among HLA loci, with DRB1 alleles showing the most associated TCRs and HLA-C alleles showing the fewest. Three of the identified cytomegalovirus-associated TCR beta chains were confirmed in vitro to be specific for cytomegalovirus antigens. While some public TCRs were present in many individuals, most TCR sequences turned up only very rarely across donors. At a false discovery rate of 0.05, a later analysis linked some 17,000 TCR beta sequences to specific HLA alleles. In a later analysis, several top co-occurrence clusters were reported to appear linked to parvovirus B19, influenza, CMV and Epstein-Barr virus. Compared with equally common non-associated chains, HLA-associated TCR beta chains in a later analysis were more clonally expanded and had lower generation probabilities.

With regard to this clone: Its antigen remains undetermined. Base qualities are not provided; no much larger clone lies one nucleotide away.

The cohort comprised 550 to 700 healthy bone marrow donors. All cohort members were sampled while nominally healthy, although unrecorded immune exposures were likely present. The donor tested CMV seropositive, placing the donor among the 250 to 300 seropositive members of the cohort. Each donor provided a peripheral blood sample, and peripheral blood mononuclear cells were used for TCR beta sequencing. The Qiagen DNeasy Blood Extraction Kit was used to extract genomic DNA from the blood cell samples. Libraries were made using the immunoSEQ multiplex PCR assay. For the multiplex PCR, a mixture combining 60 forward primers for TCR Vbeta segments and 13 reverse primers for TCR Jbeta segments was used. Amplification of the CDR3 region of rearranged TCR beta genes was performed with a multiplex PCR assay on genomic DNA. On the Illumina HiSeq System, the amplified TCR beta libraries were sequenced as 87-base-pair reads. On the authors' methods: A later analysis counted approximately 84 million unique TCR beta chains across the 666 repertoires, and 10 million to 11 million of these chains were shared by at least two donors. Raw reads were error-corrected and collapsed into unique sequences by a nearest-neighbor algorithm in which closely related sequences were merged to remove PCR and sequencing errors. To assign V, D and J gene segments, CDR3 sequences were aligned to IMGT reference sequences. Each retained sequence needed at least a six-nucleotide match to both a V gene segment and a J gene segment. A rearrangement was called productive if the CDR3 had no stop codons and remained in frame with V and J, and every other rearrangement was called non-productive. CDR3 was defined by IMGT convention, running from the second conserved V-encoded cysteine to the conserved J-encoded phenylalanine. The earlier analysis of 500 to 750 of the donors excluded any sequence lacking an unambiguous match to a single V gene segment. An earlier analysis of about 590 of the donors classified V segments as functional when productive rearrangements were above 56.7% and as segregating when the standard deviation between donors was above 5%. A statistical classification framework was built to diagnose cytomegalovirus status from the catalog of TCR beta chain sequences. In a later analysis, TCR nucleotide sequences were compared against IMGT/GENE-DB human TR gene sequences so that V and J genes could be assigned. The TCRdist pipeline was used in a later analysis to assign CDR3 sequences and most-parsimonious VDJ recombination scenarios. In a later analysis, each TCR beta chain was defined by its CDR3 amino acid sequence together with its V-gene family, and reads without a unique V-gene family were excluded. To address suspected cross-contamination and a sequencing artifact, a later analysis removed roughly 640 highly shared, low-generation-probability nucleotide sequences. For each public chain, a later analysis derived a clonal expansion index from normalized ranks of inferred template counts within each repertoire. In a later analysis, generation probabilities were computed using a VDJ recombination model fitted to out-of-frame rearrangements, and the results were checked against IGoR. In a later analysis, hypergeometric tests were used to score TCR-TCR, TCR-HLA and TCR-CMV co-occurrence, with a repertoire-size bias correction applied to TCR pairs. False discovery rates were estimated in a later analysis by permuting HLA or CMV assignments 20 times. A later analysis grouped co-occurring TCRs with DBSCAN, adding TCRdist sequence similarity when clustering within HLA-allele-positive subsets. Repertoires with fewer than 30,000 or more than 120,000 public chains, plus five repertoires with anomalous nucleotide sharing, were excluded from co-occurrence clustering. TCRdb obtained this table from immuneACCESS and retained in-frame rearrangements with V and J assigned. These tables miss some clones; where compared with another copy, unresolved V genes account for less than half of the shortfall, and the remainder is unexplained. The V and J calls and the clone size are those of that table, but D and trimming were determined from the DNA. For this sample the table gives around 140,000 clones, of which about three quarters were detected only once. 1.8% of the sample comes from the top ten.

This receptor was identified in a female donor in good health and CMV-seropositive. The specimen sequenced was PBMCs.

The nucleotide sequence reads TGTGCCAGCAGCTTTAGCGACAACTCCTACAATGAGCAGTTCTTC. It codes for CASSFSDNSYNEQFF. Recombination linked TRBV7-2 to TRBJ2-1; TRBD2 is perhaps the D gene, given 5 matching bases. Sequences SGHTA (CDR1) and FQGNSA (CDR2) are obtained from the germline V gene. The CDR3 measures 15 amino acids from cysteine to phenylalanine. Only the CDR3 DNA stays, 45 bases, in frame from base 1. V is pared back by 3 bases and J by 0 bases, with 9 bases lying between the germline termini.